This T cell receptor beta chain was profiled in a study of Graves' ophthalmopathy and Graves' hyperthyroidism. Notes on the study in general: In separating ophthalmopathy from stable hyperthyroidism, a 13-signature model achieved 85% to 90% sensitivity and around 80% specificity.

Amplification targeted the TCR beta CDR3 regions, with RNA transcripts as the source material. HTBI primers served in a first-round RT-PCR, which a second-round multiplex PCR followed. TCRdb independently ran MiXCR on the multiplex PCR reads; one entry per CDR3 protein. The data show under 800,000 distinct CDR3 sequences, with 22% seen just once and around 6.5% held by the top ten. Germline CDR1 MNHEY, CDR2 SMNVEV (reference sequence). Trimming took 3 bases from V and 11 from J, leaving 19 bases between them. This CDR3 has 14 amino acids. Stable hyperthyroidism denotes an absence of ophthalmopathy throughout 18 months of follow-up. Other autoimmune diseases, uncontrolled infections, pregnancy or lactation led to the exclusion of patients. PBMCs originated in roughly 10 ml of fresh peripheral blood. The sample holds many counts of this clonotype. Its antigen is currently unknown.

Sequencing was carried out using peripheral blood. V and J are TRBV27 and TRBJ1-2, with D maybe TRBD1 (5 bases). The TCR comes from a woman between 18 and 30 years old with stable Graves' hyperthyroidism. Some clones in this sample may be carry-over from other donors' samples. CDR3 nucleotides: TGTGCCAGCAGTTTGGGGACGGACCAAAGACGATACACCTTC. It codes for CASSLGTDQRRYTF.